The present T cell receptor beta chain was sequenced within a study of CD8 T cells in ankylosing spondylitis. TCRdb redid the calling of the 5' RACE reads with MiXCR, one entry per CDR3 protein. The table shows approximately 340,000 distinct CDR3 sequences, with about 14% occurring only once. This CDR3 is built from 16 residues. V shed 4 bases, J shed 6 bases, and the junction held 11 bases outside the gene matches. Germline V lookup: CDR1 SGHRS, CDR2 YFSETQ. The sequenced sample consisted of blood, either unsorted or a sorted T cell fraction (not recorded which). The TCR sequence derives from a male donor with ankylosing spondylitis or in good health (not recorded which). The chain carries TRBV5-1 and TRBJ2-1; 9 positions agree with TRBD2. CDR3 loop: CASSARETSGGNEQFF. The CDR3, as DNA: TGCGCCAGCAGCGCCAGGGAGACTAGCGGAGGCAATGAGCAGTTCTTC.